This TCR beta chain came from a study of beta chain features in type 1 diabetes. One heparinised draw of blood, averaging about 110 mL, came from each donor. Expressed TCRB transcripts were sequenced after all isolated RNA was converted to cDNA. The method was immunoSEQ multiplex PCR; TCRdb's version includes in-frame clones alone and lacks a portion of them. The sample records roughly 45,000 clones, roughly 50% being singletons. Germline V CDR1 and CDR2: SQVTM, ANQGSEA. This CDR3 contains 17 residues. The junction had 11 bases not matched to a gene; V was cut back by 7 bases and J by 4 bases. This sequence joins TRBV29-1 and TRBJ2-1; 15 nucleotides line up with TRBD2. The sample consisted of stem cell memory CD4+ T cells from blood. The clonotype comes from a woman in her twenties or thirties in good health. The CDR3 is CSARTSGRGHKYNEQFF. For the CDR3, the DNA is TGCAGCGCCCGGACTAGCGGGAGGGGACACAAGTACAATGAGCAGTTCTTC.